A single sample is the source of the 3 T cell receptor beta chains below, sequenced in a study of early T cells in non-severe SARS-CoV-2 infection. Each CDR3 protein is one row after TCRdb ran MiXCR on the 5' RACE reads. The sample yields just over 95,000 distinct CDR3 sequences, about 11% seen once. The source material was whole blood, sampled at baseline. These TCRs come from an adult who was a healthcare worker with PCR-confirmed SARS-CoV-2 infection or an uninfected control (not recorded which).

In nucleotides, the CDR3 is TGTGCCAGCTCACCAACGGGACTGGGGCTCTCCTACAATGAGCAGTTCTTC. The encoded protein is CASSPTGLGLSYNEQFF. This chain uses TRBV18 with TRBJ2-1, with D perhaps TRBD2 (6 bases). The CDR3 spans 17 residues. Germline V gene data show CDR1 as KGHSH and CDR2 as LQKENI. The ends were cut back, 2 bases at V and 0 bases at J, with 14 bases in the middle.

The chain is built from TRBV10-3 and TRBJ2-7; D unclear. The CDR3 is made up of 15 amino acids. CDR1 and CDR2 (germline): ENHRY, SYGVKD. Trimming removed 3 bases at V and 3 bases at J, with 15 bases between. The CDR3 coding sequence is TGTGCCATCAGTGACCCACAGAGTTCCTACTACGAGCAGTACTTC. This sequence encodes CAISDPQSSYYEQYF.

In its sample, this clonotype was seen many times. At one end the junction does not follow the germline gene, possibly because of a read error. The chain employs TRBV19 and TRBJ2-7; a possible D gene is TRBD1 (6 bases). CDR3 length equals 14 residues. Germline V gene lookup returns CDR1 LNHDA and CDR2 SQIVND (reference sequence). The CDR3 DNA is TGTGCCAGTAGTATCTCCGGACAGTCCTCCGAGCAGTACTTC. Translated, it gives CASSISGQSSEQYF.